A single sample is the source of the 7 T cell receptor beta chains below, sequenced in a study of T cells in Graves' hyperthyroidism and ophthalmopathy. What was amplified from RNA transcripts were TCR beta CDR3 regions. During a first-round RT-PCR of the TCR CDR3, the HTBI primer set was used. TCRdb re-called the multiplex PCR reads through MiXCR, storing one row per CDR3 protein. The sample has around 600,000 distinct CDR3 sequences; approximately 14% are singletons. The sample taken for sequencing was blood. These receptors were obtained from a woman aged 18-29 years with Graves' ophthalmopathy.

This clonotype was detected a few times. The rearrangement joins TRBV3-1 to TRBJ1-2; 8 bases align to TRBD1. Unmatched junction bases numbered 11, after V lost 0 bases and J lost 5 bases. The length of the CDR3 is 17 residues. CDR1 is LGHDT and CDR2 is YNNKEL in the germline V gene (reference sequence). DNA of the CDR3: TGTGCCAGCAGCCAAGATAGAAGGACAGGGCCCTTATATGGCTACACCTTC. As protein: CASSQDRRTGPLYGYTF. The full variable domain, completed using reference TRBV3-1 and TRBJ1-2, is DTAVSQTPKYLVTQMGNDKSIKCEQNLGHDTMYWYKQDSKKFLKIMFSYNNKELIINETVPNRFSPKSPDKAHLNLHINSLELGDSAVYFCASSQDRRTGPLYGYTFGSGTRLTVV.

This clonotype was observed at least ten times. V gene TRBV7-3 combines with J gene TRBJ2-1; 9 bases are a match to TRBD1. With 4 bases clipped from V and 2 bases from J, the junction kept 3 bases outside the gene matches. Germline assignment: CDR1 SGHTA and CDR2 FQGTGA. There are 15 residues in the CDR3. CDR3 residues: CASSWTGAPYNEQFF. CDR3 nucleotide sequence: TGTGCCAGCAGCTGGACAGGGGCCCCCTACAATGAGCAGTTCTTC.

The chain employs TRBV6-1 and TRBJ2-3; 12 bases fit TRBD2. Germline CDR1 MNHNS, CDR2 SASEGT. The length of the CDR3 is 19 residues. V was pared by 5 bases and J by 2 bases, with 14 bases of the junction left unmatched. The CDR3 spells CASSRRGASGRADTDTQYF. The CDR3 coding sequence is TGTGCCAGCAGTCGTAGGGGGGCTAGCGGGAGGGCCGACACAGATACGCAGTATTTT.

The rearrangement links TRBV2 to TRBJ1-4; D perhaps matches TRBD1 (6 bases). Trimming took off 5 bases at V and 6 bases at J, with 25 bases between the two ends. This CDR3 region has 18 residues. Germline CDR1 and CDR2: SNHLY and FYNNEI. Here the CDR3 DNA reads TGTGCCAGCAGTTTGCAGCGCATCACCGCCAGGGGTGATGAAAAACTGTTTTTT. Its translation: CASSLQRITARGDEKLFF. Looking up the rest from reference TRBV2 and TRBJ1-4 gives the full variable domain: EPEVTQTPSHQVTQMGQEVILRCVPISNHLYFYWYRQILGQKVEFLVSFYNNEISEKSEIFDDQFSVERPDGSNFTLKIRSTKLEDSAMYFCASSLQRITARGDEKLFFGSGTQLSVL.

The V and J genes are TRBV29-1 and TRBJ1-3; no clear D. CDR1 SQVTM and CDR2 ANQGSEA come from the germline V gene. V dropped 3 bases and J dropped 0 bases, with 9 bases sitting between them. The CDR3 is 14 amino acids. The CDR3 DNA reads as TGCAGCGTTGAGGGCGGAGACTCTGGAAACACCATATATTTT. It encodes CSVEGGDSGNTIYF.

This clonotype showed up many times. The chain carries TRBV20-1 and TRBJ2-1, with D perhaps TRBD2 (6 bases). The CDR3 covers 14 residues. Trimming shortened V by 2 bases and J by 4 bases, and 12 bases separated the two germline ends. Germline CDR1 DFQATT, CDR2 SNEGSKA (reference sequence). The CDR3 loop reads CSARRLAEYNEQFF. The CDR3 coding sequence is TGCAGTGCTAGAAGGTTAGCGGAGTACAATGAGCAGTTCTTC.

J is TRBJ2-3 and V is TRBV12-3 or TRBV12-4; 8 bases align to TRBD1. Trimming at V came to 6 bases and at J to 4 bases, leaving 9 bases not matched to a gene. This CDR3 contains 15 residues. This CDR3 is CASRPDRGWADTQYF. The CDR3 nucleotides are TGTGCCAGCAGGCCCGACAGGGGTTGGGCAGATACGCAGTATTTT.